The T cell receptor beta chain under discussion was sequenced for a study of glioma-infiltrating T cells. Study conclusions and caveats: CDR3 overlap between tissue and blood was very small. Above-expected tissue-blood divergence occurred in all gliomas, most in low-grade ones.

The iRepertoire nested amplicon-rescue multiplex PCR amplified TCR alpha and beta CDR3s from RNA. Input was about 85-450 ng of tissue mRNA or PBMC total RNA. TCRdb re-called the multiplex PCR reads with MiXCR, one entry per CDR3 protein. The table has about 2,500 distinct CDR3 sequences, 60% to 80% seen once. Per germline, CDR1 LGHDT and CDR2 YNNKEL (reference sequence). The CDR3 consists of 18 residues. V shed 1 base and J 7 bases; nucleotides not matched to a gene: 19. This clonotype was observed a single time. Antigen: not known. The receptor was isolated from a human donor with low-grade glioma or glioblastoma, undergoing nonglioma brain surgery, or in good health (not recorded which). Sequencing was carried out using glioma tissue, nonneoplastic brain tissue, or PBMCs (not recorded which). The J gene is TRBJ2-7, the V gene TRBV3-1; 7 bases align to TRBD2. CDR3 nucleotides: TGTGCCAGCAGCCAAGGCGGGGGTCGGGACTTCGCTTTAGGGGAGCAGTACGTC. Protein product: CASSQGGGRDFALGEQYV.